This T cell receptor beta chain was sequenced for a study of cytomegalovirus exposure and HLA in healthy donors. The CDR3 has 17 residues. V shed 0 bases and J 2 bases; nucleotides not matched to a gene: 10. In germline, CDR1 is SGHTA, CDR2 FQGNSA. Points from the study as a whole: There were some public TCRs occurring in many donors, but most TCR sequences were rare. The authors listed 150 to 200 TCR beta chains as cytomegalovirus-associated. It was reportedly the case that the classifier diagnosed cytomegalovirus status with high specificity and sensitivity. A later analysis found first-cohort TCR clusters tended to co-occur in the 90 to 150 validation repertoires.

Turning to this clone: The target antigen is unknown.

Only in-frame clones appear in the TCRdb table, and some are missing; sequencing was by immunoSEQ multiplex PCR. The table includes some 190,000 clones, around nine tenths detected once. The chain has TRBV7-2 and TRBJ2-7; 7 bases are a match to TRBD1. The clonotype originates from a man aged 30 to 45 in good health and CMV-seropositive. Sequenced: PBMCs. The CDR3, as DNA: TGTGCCAGCAGCTTAGCAGGAATAGGGCAGGGGGCCTACGAGCAGTACTTC. Protein product: CASSLAGIGQGAYEQYF.